The source of this TCR beta chain is a study of spatial heterogeneity in lung cancer. Looking at the study overall: For the average unique TCR and UMI combination, more than nine occurrences appeared in raw reads.

Every cDNA TCR molecule received its own unique molecular identifier. MiXCR, run by TCRdb on the 5' RACE reads, gives a single entry per CDR3 protein. The table shows tens of thousands of distinct CDR3 sequences, with approximately 12% occurring only once. Time point meaning: sample taken at primary tumor resection. Whole RNA came from tumor, nontumor lung or frozen PBMC and was sequenced without being sorted. Untreated early-stage non-small cell lung cancer patients, 72 in total, were the donors. This material consisted of PBMCs, taken at surgery. The source is a male donor with early-stage non-small cell lung cancer.

The CDR3 loop reads CASSSGQGNEAFF. CDR3 in DNA: TGCGCCAGCAGCTCAGGACAGGGGAATGAAGCTTTCTTT. V gene TRBV5-1 combines with J gene TRBJ1-1; 9 bases are a match to TRBD1. Germline V gives CDR1 SGHRS, CDR2 YFSETQ. There are 13 residues in the CDR3. After removal of 3 bases from V and 7 bases from J, the junction contained 4 bases not matched to a gene.